The 23 T cell receptor beta chains listed next were all sequenced from one sample in a study of OX40 agonist ivuxolimab in advanced cancers. This table comes from immunoSEQ multiplex PCR, and its TCRdb copy is limited to in-frame clones, with some not included. This sample carries tens of thousands of clones, 85% to 90% of them seen once, and the ten largest clones take around 7.4%. The sample in question was CD4+ or CD8+ T cells sorted from blood, obtained in a trial of the OX40 agonist ivuxolimab. Receptors were obtained from an adult with an advanced solid tumor such as melanoma, head and neck, liver or kidney cancer.

The chain uses TRBV28 and TRBJ1-4; 8 bases match TRBD1. In germline, CDR1 is MDHEN, CDR2 SYDVKM. V dropped 1 base and J dropped 5; count of bases not matched to a gene: 12. This CDR3 comprises 18 residues. The CDR3 DNA sequence: TGTGCCAGCAGTTTATCCACCGGGACAGGAGTACTCAATGAAAAACTGTTTTTT. This gives the protein CASSLSTGTGVLNEKLFF.

This clone was counted only a few times. The V and J genes are TRBV6-4 and TRBJ2-7, with 9 bases fitting TRBD2. The V gene's germline CDR1 is MRHNA and CDR2 SNTAGT. CDR3 size: 14 residues. J lost 0 bases, V lost 3 bases, and 0 bases had no gene match. The CDR3, as DNA: TGTGCCAGCAGTGAGCGGGAGGGCTCCTACGAGCAGTACTTC. Protein product: CASSEREGSYEQYF.

V gene TRBV9 combines with J gene TRBJ2-2, with 9 bases that match TRBD1. Per germline, CDR1 SGDLS and CDR2 YYNGEE. The CDR3 contains 17 residues. J was trimmed by 3 bases and V by 4 bases; bases with no gene match: 10. CDR3 region: CASSSSRGTGYTGELFF. CDR3 in DNA: TGTGCCAGCAGCTCCTCCCGGGGGACAGGGTACACCGGGGAGCTGTTTTTT.

V is TRBV9 and J is TRBJ2-3; TRBD2 matches 8 bases. The CDR3 extends over 15 amino acids. In germline, CDR1 is SGDLS, CDR2 YYNGEE. V dropped 2 bases and J dropped 6; count of bases not matched to a gene: 8. In nucleotides, the CDR3 is TGTGCCAGCAGCGTCAGCGGGAGTGGAGGGGATACGCAGTATTTT. This translates into CASSVSGSGGDTQYF.

The J gene is TRBJ1-4, the V gene TRBV13; no definite D call. V lost 6 bases, J lost 0 bases, and 14 bases lay in between. The germline CDR1 and CDR2 sequences are PRHDT and FYEKMQ (reference sequence). This CDR3 is 16 amino acids long. The CDR3 reads CASSGRGITTNEKLFF. CDR3 sequence (DNA): TGTGCCAGCAGTGGACGGGGAATAACAACTAATGAAAAACTGTTTTTT.

This sequence joins TRBV6-6 and TRBJ1-5, with unresolved D. Germline assignment: CDR1 MNHNY and CDR2 SVGAGI (reference sequence). Deletions cut 5 bases from V and 0 bases from J, with 8 bases between. This CDR3 is built from 14 residues. Here the CDR3 DNA reads TGTGCCAGCAGTCCAAGGGTTAGCAATCAGCCCCAGCATTTT. It encodes CASSPRVSNQPQHF.

This sequence joins TRBV29-1 and TRBJ2-6; tentative D call: TRBD2 (6 bases). Trimming took off 2 bases at V and 2 bases at J, with 19 bases between the two ends. The CDR3 length is 18 residues. Germline CDR1 is SQVTM and CDR2 is ANQGSEA. The CDR3: CSVERAAGAVTGANVLTF. Written as DNA, the CDR3 is TGCAGCGTTGAAAGGGCAGCGGGCGCCGTGACTGGGGCCAACGTCCTGACTTTC.

This clone was found once. The gene calls are TRBV2 and TRBJ1-1; 8 nucleotides align to TRBD1. CDR1 and CDR2 from the germline V gene are SNHLY and FYNNEI. This CDR3 is built from 12 residues. Germline trimming cut 10 bases from V and 5 bases from J; bases unmatched to any gene: 6. The CDR3 nucleotides read TGTGCCAACAGGACAGGGAGGACTGAAGCTTTCTTT. Amino acid sequence: CANRTGRTEAFF.

This chain links TRBV11-2 with TRBJ1-3, with 7 positions matching TRBD1. Germline CDR1 and CDR2: SGHAT and FQNNGV. J gave up 4 bases and V 5 bases, and 14 bases lay outside the gene matches. The CDR3 is 17 residues long. The CDR3 spells CASSTTGRSMRGNTIYF. The DNA for the CDR3 is TGTGCCAGCAGCACGACAGGGAGGAGCATGAGGGGAAACACCATATATTTT.

V usage is TRBV9 and J usage is TRBJ2-3; D not certain. The CDR3 sequence is 13 residues long. Between the trimmed V and J ends, which lost 0 bases and 3 bases, there was a span of 5 bases. Germline V gene data show CDR1 as SGDLS and CDR2 as YYNGEE. CDR3 region: CASSVAVTDTQYF. The CDR3, as DNA: TGTGCCAGCAGCGTAGCGGTTACAGATACGCAGTATTTT.

V is TRBV7-8 and J is TRBJ1-1; no firm D call. V lost 3 bases and J 3 bases, leaving 11 bases between the germline ends. The CDR3 has 14 amino acids. Germline CDR1 is SGHVS and CDR2 is FQNEAQ. CDR3 protein: CASSFRSYYTEAFF. CDR3 coding DNA: TGTGCCAGCAGCTTCCGCAGCTACTACACTGAAGCTTTCTTT. Variable domain in full (rest from reference TRBV7-8 and TRBJ1-1): GAGVSQSPRYKVAKRGQDVALRCDPISGHVSLFWYQQALGQGPEFLTYFQNEAQLDKSGLPSDRFFAERPEGSVSTLKIQRTQQEDSAVYLCASSFRSYYTEAFFGQGTRLTVV.

The chain joins TRBV30 to TRBJ1-1; a weak D match, TRBD1 (6 bases). CDR3 length: 14 amino acids. The germline gives CDR1 GTSNPN, CDR2 SVGIG (reference sequence). Trimming took off 0 bases at V and 2 bases at J, with 10 bases between the two ends. The CDR3 sequence is CAWSVTGLNTEAFF. CDR3 DNA sequence: TGTGCCTGGAGTGTAACAGGGTTAAACACTGAAGCTTTCTTT.

The genes are TRBV7-9 and TRBJ2-1; 8 positions match TRBD2. Germline V gene data show CDR1 as SEHNR and CDR2 as FQNEAQ (reference sequence). V lost 3 bases to trimming and J lost 6 bases; unmatched junction nucleotides: 4. This CDR3 comprises 14 residues. As DNA, the CDR3 is TGTGCCAGCAGCTTTGGCGGGAGGAGCAATGAGCAGTTCTTC. Its protein product is CASSFGGRSNEQFF. Using reference TRBV7-9 and TRBJ2-1 for the parts outside the CDR3, the full variable domain is DTGVSQNPRHKITKRGQNVTFRCDPISEHNRLYWYRQTLGQGPEFLTYFQNEAQLEKSRLLSDRFSAERPKGSFSTLEIQRTEQGDSAMYLCASSFGGRSNEQFFGPGTRLTVL.

This chain uses TRBV11-2 with TRBJ1-1, with 8 bases aligning to TRBD1. The ends lost 5 bases at V and 4 bases at J; junction bases unmatched: 6. In germline, CDR1 is SGHAT, CDR2 FQNNGV. The CDR3 totals 14 residues. The CDR3 here is CASSQTGAPTEAFF. The CDR3, as DNA: TGTGCCAGCAGCCAGACAGGGGCGCCCACTGAAGCTTTCTTT. The full variable domain, completed using reference TRBV11-2 and TRBJ1-1, is EAGVAQSPRYKIIEKRQSVAFWCNPISGHATLYWYQQILGQGPKLLIQFQNNGVVDDSQLPKDRFSAERLKGVDSTLKIQPAKLEDSAVYLCASSQTGAPTEAFFGQGTRLTVV.

The V and J genes are TRBV5-6 and TRBJ1-1; perhaps TRBD1 as D (5 bases). The germline V gene encodes CDR1 SGHDT and CDR2 YYEEEE. This CDR3 spans 15 amino acids. Trimming took off 2 bases at V and 1 base at J, with 12 bases between the two ends. The CDR3 coding sequence is TGTGCCAGCAGCTTTCGTCAGGGAGAGAACACTGAAGCTTTCTTT. It codes for CASSFRQGENTEAFF.

The rearrangement uses TRBV14 and TRBJ1-1; TRBD1 matches 9 bases. Germline V gives CDR1 SGHDN, CDR2 FVKESK. V trimming: 6 bases; J trimming: 5 bases; junction bases outside the gene matches: 4. CDR3 length: 13 residues. The DNA for the CDR3 is TGTGCCAGCAGAACAGGGGGCGGTACTGAAGCTTTCTTT. It is translated as CASRTGGGTEAFF. Filled out from reference TRBV14 and TRBJ1-1, the complete variable domain reads EAGVTQFPSHSVIEKGQTVTLRCDPISGHDNLYWYRRVMGKEIKFLLHFVKESKQDESGMPNNRFLAERTGGTYSTLKVQPAELEDSGVYFCASRTGGGTEAFFGQGTRLTVV.

The rearrangement links TRBV5-1 to TRBJ2-1; D ambiguous. The CDR3 is 14 amino acids. Trimming took off 4 bases at V and 5 bases at J, with 13 bases between the two ends. Germline CDR1 reads SGHRS; CDR2 reads YFSETQ. The CDR3 sequence: CASSAPTVDNEQFF. The CDR3 nucleotides are TGCGCCAGCAGCGCCCCAACAGTAGACAATGAGCAGTTCTTC.

CDR3 amino acids: CASSLYLADTQYF. The CDR3 DNA sequence: TGTGCCAGCAGTTTGTATCTGGCAGATACGCAGTATTTT. The chain is built from TRBV27 and TRBJ2-3, with D unclear. V was pared by 3 bases and J by 4 bases, with 8 bases between. Germline loops: CDR1 MNHEY, CDR2 SMNVEV (reference sequence). CDR3 length: 13 residues.

The CDR3 spells CASSPGSGTSGYEQYF. The CDR3 DNA reads as TGCGCCAGCAGCCCTGGCTCCGGGACTAGTGGATACGAGCAGTACTTC. The rearrangement links TRBV5-1 to TRBJ2-7; 8 positions agree with TRBD2. V was clipped by 4 bases and J by 4 bases; unmatched bases: 13. CDR1 and CDR2 from the germline V gene are SGHRS and YFSETQ. The CDR3 has 16 residues.

The gene calls are TRBV27 and TRBJ2-2, with 9 bases fitting TRBD2. The J segment lost 3 bases and the V segment lost 4 bases, leaving 6 bases of the junction unmatched. The CDR3 loop spans 16 amino acids. Germline CDR1 is MNHEY and CDR2 is SMNVEV (reference sequence). The CDR3 region is CASSSPRLADTGELFF. The CDR3 DNA reads as TGTGCCAGCAGTTCCCCCAGACTAGCGGACACCGGGGAGCTGTTTTTT.

The CDR3: CASSLGVGANYGYTF. The CDR3 DNA follows: TGTGCCAGCAGCTTAGGAGTCGGAGCTAACTATGGCTACACCTTC. The chain uses TRBV7-6 and TRBJ1-2; D uncertain. The CDR3 has 15 amino acids. Germline CDR1 is SGHVS and CDR2 is FNYEAQ. V gave up 1 base and J gave up 0 bases, with 9 bases separating them.

J is TRBJ2-7 and V is TRBV5-6, with TRBD2 as a possible D gene (6 bases). This CDR3 is 17 amino acids long. The V gene lost 0 bases and the J gene lost 2 bases, with 18 bases spanning the gap. Germline CDR1 is SGHDT and CDR2 is YYEEEE. The chain's CDR3 is CASSLGVAGTYTYEQYF. The CDR3 DNA reads as TGTGCCAGCAGCTTGGGTGTGGCCGGGACTTATACCTACGAGCAGTACTTC.

J is TRBJ2-1 and V is TRBV14, with 7 bases identical to TRBD1. V gave up 0 bases and J gave up 7 bases; unmatched junction bases: 3. The germline V gene has CDR1 SGHDN and CDR2 FVKESK. This CDR3 has 14 amino acids. CDR3 sequence: CASSQEYRGNEQFF. CDR3 DNA sequence: TGTGCCAGCAGCCAAGAATACAGGGGAAATGAGCAGTTCTTC. Together with reference TRBV14 and TRBJ2-1, the CDR3 gives the full variable domain: EAGVTQFPSHSVIEKGQTVTLRCDPISGHDNLYWYRRVMGKEIKFLLHFVKESKQDESGMPNNRFLAERTGGTYSTLKVQPAELEDSGVYFCASSQEYRGNEQFFGPGTRLTVL.